This TCR beta chain was obtained from a study of T cell responses to AZD1222 COVID-19 vaccine. The data were produced by immunoSEQ multiplex PCR, yet TCRdb's version contains in-frame clones alone and is incomplete. The sample includes about 76,000 clones, over 75% of them seen just once. Study-wide results and caveats: Just five to seven people given AZD1222 tested seropositive at baseline. Only after the peak T cell response were repertoires sampled. Reports indicate that nearly half of spike-specific TCRs are directed at unmutated variant regions.

CDR3 length: 12 residues. The V gene lost 3 bases and the J gene lost 1 base, with 6 bases spanning the gap. Germline-derived CDR1 and CDR2 are DFQATT and SNEGSKA (reference sequence). As for this clone: Its antigen is not identified.

The sequence came from an adult in good health. This chain joins TRBV20-1 and TRBJ2-5; unclear D gene. Specimen: peripheral blood, collected on day 0 of AZD1222 vaccination. CDR3 coding DNA: TGCAGTGCTAGTACAGCCCAAGAGACCCAGTACTTC. It translates to CSASTAQETQYF.